This TCR beta chain was retrieved from a study of CD8 T cells in ankylosing spondylitis. Study results and limitations: Enrichment of disease-linked clones was reportedly significant in matched ankylosing spondylitis synovial fluid. Seemingly distinctive of ankylosing spondylitis blood was a TCR beta motif formed by eight highly homologous variants.

V gave up 4 bases and J gave up 1 base; unmatched junction bases: 6. The CDR3 runs to 17 residues. CDR1 and CDR2 from the germline V gene are SGHRS and YFSETQ. Regarding this clonotype: Its antigen is not known.

MiXCR, run by TCRdb on the 5' RACE reads, gives a single entry per CDR3 protein. The table records around 450,000 distinct CDR3 sequences, roughly a quarter of them present only once. The rearrangement links TRBV5-1 to TRBJ2-6; 9 bases match TRBD1. The specimen sequenced was blood, either unsorted or a sorted T cell fraction (not recorded which). The TCR originated in a male donor with ankylosing spondylitis. The CDR3 region has the DNA TGCGCCAGCAGCCCGGGACAGGGAGGATCTGGGGCCAACGTCCTGACTTTC. Amino acids: CASSPGQGGSGANVLTF.